This passage covers 20 T cell receptor beta chains from one sample sequenced in a study of identical twins (TCRdb year 2016). Receptor amplification or capture employed 5' RACE. The sample was run on an Illumina HiSeq 2000. TCRdb itself trimmed the public reads at Q25 with fastp, ran MiXCR and retained productive beta chains. Every distinct CDR3 protein forms one entry, paired with its most common genes and DNA. A total of about 900,000 distinct CDR3 sequences appear in this sample, around an eighth of them only once. Around 1.5% of the sample is taken by the ten largest. The same sample was also used in a study of yellow fever vaccine responses in identical twins.

The source material was PBMCs. The receptor source for this set is a woman under 30 in good health.

The table lists this clonotype with a few counts. The chain couples TRBV7-8 to TRBJ2-5, with D tentatively TRBD1 (5 bases). CDR1 is SGHVS, CDR2 FQNEAQ, per germline. V was shortened by 5 bases and J by 5 bases, with 21 bases between the two germline ends. CDR3 length: 16 residues. The CDR3 region has the DNA TGTGCCAGCAGCCCATCAAAGACAGTTTTCGTTGAGACCCAGTACTTC. It specifies CASSPSKTVFVETQYF.

This clonotype was observed a handful of times. V and J are TRBV28 and TRBJ1-1; D may be TRBD1 (5 bases). CDR3 length equals 14 residues. V lost 7 bases and J lost 0, with 12 bases in between. Germline-derived CDR1 and CDR2 are MDHEN and SYDVKM. The CDR3 DNA reads as TGTGCCAGCACCAAGGACACACTGAACACTGAAGCTTTCTTT. Translation gives CASTKDTLNTEAFF.

V usage is TRBV24-1 and J usage is TRBJ1-5; tentative D call: TRBD1 (6 bases). Germline CDR1 reads KGHDR; CDR2 reads SFDVKD. The CDR3 loop spans 15 amino acids. The V and J ends lost 8 bases and 3 bases respectively, with 16 bases between them. The CDR3 here is CATTSGQGDNQPQHF. The CDR3 coding sequence is TGTGCCACCACCTCGGGACAAGGAGACAATCAGCCCCAGCATTTT.

The genes are TRBV3-1 and TRBJ2-7, with TRBD1 matching 9 bases. This CDR3 region has 13 residues. The germline V gene has CDR1 LGHDT and CDR2 YNNKEL (reference sequence). V shed 4 bases, J shed 5 bases, and the junction held 3 bases outside the gene matches. CDR3: CASSRRTGDEQYV. Written as DNA, the CDR3 is TGTGCCAGCAGCCGCCGGACAGGGGACGAGCAGTACGTC.

The rearrangement joins TRBV9 to TRBJ2-3, with 12 bases fitting TRBD2. The germline V gene has CDR1 SGDLS and CDR2 YYNGEE. The trim removed 0 bases at V and 4 bases at J, leaving 9 bases unmatched. The CDR3 contains 18 residues. The CDR3 here is CASSVARRLAGEPDTQYF. The CDR3 DNA reads TGTGCCAGCAGCGTAGCTCGTCGACTAGCGGGAGAGCCAGATACGCAGTATTTT. Filled out from reference TRBV9 and TRBJ2-3, the complete variable domain reads DSGVTQTPKHLITATGQRVTLRCSPRSGDLSVYWYQQSLDQGLQFLIQYYNGEERAKGNILERFSAQQFPDLHSELNLSSLELGDSALYFCASSVARRLAGEPDTQYFGPGTRLTVL.

There are a few counts of this clonotype. The chain employs TRBV11-2 and TRBJ2-3; the D gene is possibly TRBD2 (6 bases). Germline CDR1 reads SGHAT; CDR2 reads FQNNGV. The CDR3 contains 18 residues. The germline V and J ends were trimmed by 3 bases and 4 bases, with 23 bases remaining between them. The CDR3 DNA is TGTGCCAGCAGCTTGACCCTTTCTGGGCAGGGAGGCGCAGATACGCAGTATTTT. Residues: CASSLTLSGQGGADTQYF.

The J gene is TRBJ2-4, the V gene TRBV28, with 11 positions matching TRBD1. Germline loops: CDR1 MDHEN, CDR2 SYDVKM. V gave up 6 bases and J gave up 3 bases; unmatched junction bases: 19. The CDR3 contains 20 residues. CDR3 in amino acids: CASRPVLGDRGVLVKNIQYF. CDR3 in DNA: TGTGCCAGCAGACCCGTGCTAGGGGACAGGGGGGTCCTTGTCAAAAACATTCAGTACTTC.

This clonotype was observed a few times. This rearrangement joins TRBV28 to TRBJ1-1; 8 nucleotides line up with TRBD1. Trimming cost V 3 bases and J 8 bases; bases outside gene matches: 8. The germline V gene has CDR1 MDHEN and CDR2 SYDVKM. This CDR3 region has 14 residues. This CDR3 is CASSFLQGGREAFF. Here the CDR3 DNA reads TGTGCCAGCAGTTTCTTACAGGGGGGCAGAGAAGCTTTCTTT.

The genes are TRBV3-1 and TRBJ2-5, with unresolved D. Germline-derived CDR1 and CDR2 are LGHDT and YNNKEL (reference sequence). Trimming pared 10 bases from V and 2 bases from J, leaving 17 bases between. The CDR3 runs 14 residues. The chain's CDR3 is CATSPPEIQETQYF. The CDR3 DNA reads as TGTGCCACCTCTCCCCCGGAGATTCAAGAGACCCAGTACTTC.

The V gene is TRBV5-1, the J gene TRBJ2-2; 7 bases fit TRBD2. CDR1 and CDR2 from the germline V gene are SGHRS and YFSETQ. J lost 6 bases, V lost 3 bases, and 11 bases had no gene match. The CDR3 consists of 16 residues. The DNA for the CDR3 is TGCGCCAGCAGCTCCAGCCGGGGGAGGGACGCCGGGGAGCTGTTTTTT. Its protein is CASSSSRGRDAGELFF.

This rearrangement joins TRBV15 to TRBJ2-7; the D gene could be TRBD1 or TRBD2 (5 bases each). This CDR3 contains 14 residues. V lost 0 bases to trimming and J lost 5 bases, with 11 bases between them. Germline V lookup: CDR1 LNHNV, CDR2 YYDKDF (reference sequence). The CDR3 nucleotides read TGTGCCACCAGCAGAGATCGGCAGGGACACGAGCAGTACTTC. Protein product: CATSRDRQGHEQYF.

This clonotype was found many times. V gene TRBV5-6 combines with J gene TRBJ2-3, with D unresolved. This CDR3 spans 15 amino acids. Per the germline V gene, CDR1 is SGHDT and CDR2 is YYEEEE. Trimming pared 4 bases from V and 2 bases from J, leaving 14 bases between. CDR3 protein: CASSERLEYTDTQYF. For the CDR3, the DNA is TGTGCCAGCAGCGAAAGACTGGAGTACACAGATACGCAGTATTTT.

This clonotype was observed a few times. CDR3 DNA sequence: TGCAGTGCCCCGACAGCTAACTATGGCTACACCTTC. This translates into CSAPTANYGYTF. The chain has TRBV20-1 and TRBJ1-2; perhaps TRBD1 as D (5 bases). V was pared by 6 bases and J by 0 bases, with 8 bases between. CDR3 length equals 12 residues. Germline V CDR1 and CDR2: DFQATT, SNEGSKA (reference sequence).

There are a few counts of this clonotype. This chain connects TRBV24-1 to TRBJ2-1, with 7 bases aligning to TRBD1. CDR1 is KGHDR, CDR2 SFDVKD, per germline. The trim removed 7 bases at V and 0 bases at J, leaving 14 bases unmatched. This CDR3 region has 18 residues. CDR3 in DNA: TGTGCCACCAGCCCTACCTATGGGGACAGACGCTCCTACAATGAGCAGTTCTTC. Its translation: CATSPTYGDRRSYNEQFF.

The table lists this clonotype with a count of one. V is TRBV5-8 and J is TRBJ2-3, with TRBD2 matching over 10 bases. Germline V lookup: CDR1 SGHTS, CDR2 YDEGEE. With V trimmed by 2 bases and J by 2 bases, 2 bases remained unmatched. The CDR3 totals 15 residues. The CDR3 DNA reads TGTGCCAGCAGCTTTAGCGGGAGGAACACAGATACGCAGTATTTT. It encodes CASSFSGRNTDTQYF.

The rearrangement links TRBV29-1 to TRBJ1-1, with 7 bases fitting TRBD1. Looked up from germline, CDR1 is SQVTM and CDR2 is ANQGSEA. Unmatched junction bases numbered 8, after V lost 7 bases and J lost 6 bases. The CDR3 has 12 residues. CDR3 in amino acids: CSAVTGTSEAFF. CDR3 nucleotide sequence: TGCAGCGCCGTGACAGGGACCTCTGAAGCTTTCTTT.

This clonotype was seen repeatedly, ten times or more. The chain couples TRBV20-1 to TRBJ2-1; TRBD2 matches 10 bases. This CDR3 has 15 amino acids. Germline V gene lookup returns CDR1 DFQATT and CDR2 SNEGSKA (reference sequence). V lost 2 bases and J lost 0; bases outside the gene matches: 1. CDR3 DNA sequence: TGCAGTGCTAGACTAGCGGGGGTCTCCTACAATGAGCAGTTCTTC. Translating it yields CSARLAGVSYNEQFF.

The chain couples TRBV20-1 to TRBJ2-5; tentatively, D is TRBD2 (6 bases). Per germline, CDR1 DFQATT and CDR2 SNEGSKA (reference sequence). This CDR3 comprises 12 residues. The V gene lost 2 bases and the J gene lost 2 bases, with 6 bases spanning the gap. The CDR3 DNA reads TGCAGTGCTAGACGGGAGCAAGAGACCCAGTACTTC. It codes for CSARREQETQYF.

J is TRBJ1-1 and V is TRBV25-1; maybe TRBD1 (6 bases). The CDR3 contains 15 residues. V was shortened by 2 bases and J by 1 base, with 11 bases between the two germline ends. Germline V gene sequence: CDR1 MGHDK, CDR2 SYGVNS. The CDR3 region has the DNA TGTGCCAGCAGTGAACCGACAGGACCGAACACTGAAGCTTTCTTT. Protein sequence: CASSEPTGPNTEAFF.

At least ten counts were recorded for this clonotype. The CDR3 reads CASSQGLGGWGNEQFF. The CDR3 coding sequence is TGTGCCAGCAGCCAAGGTCTCGGGGGCTGGGGGAATGAGCAGTTCTTC. The rearrangement links TRBV3-1 to TRBJ2-1; tentatively, D is TRBD1 or TRBD2 (6 bases each). This CDR3 has 16 amino acids. Germline values: CDR1 LGHDT, CDR2 YNNKEL (reference sequence). Trimming left V 1 base short and J 7 bases short, with 17 bases between.